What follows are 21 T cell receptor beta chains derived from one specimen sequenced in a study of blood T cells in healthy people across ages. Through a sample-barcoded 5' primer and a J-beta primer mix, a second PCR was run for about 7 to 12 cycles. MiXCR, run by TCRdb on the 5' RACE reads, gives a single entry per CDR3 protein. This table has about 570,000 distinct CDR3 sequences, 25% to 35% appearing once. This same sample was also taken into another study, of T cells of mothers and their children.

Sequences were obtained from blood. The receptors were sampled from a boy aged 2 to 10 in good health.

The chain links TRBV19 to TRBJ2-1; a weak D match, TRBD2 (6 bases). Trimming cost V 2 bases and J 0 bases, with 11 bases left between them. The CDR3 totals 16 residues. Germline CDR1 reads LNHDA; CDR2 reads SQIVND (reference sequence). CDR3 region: CASSIFHGSSYNEQFF. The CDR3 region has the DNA TGTGCCAGTAGTATATTTCACGGGAGCTCCTACAATGAGCAGTTCTTC. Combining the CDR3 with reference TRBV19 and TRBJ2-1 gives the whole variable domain DGGITQSPKYLFRKEGQNVTLSCEQNLNHDAMYWYRQDPGQGLRLIYYSQIVNDFQKGDIAEGYSVSREKKESFPLTVTSAQKNPTAFYLCASSIFHGSSYNEQFFGPGTRLTVL.

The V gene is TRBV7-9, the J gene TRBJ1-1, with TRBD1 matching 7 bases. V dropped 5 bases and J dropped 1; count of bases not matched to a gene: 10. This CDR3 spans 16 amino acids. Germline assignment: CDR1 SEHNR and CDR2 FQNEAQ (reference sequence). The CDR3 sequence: CASSPRTGQRNTEAFF. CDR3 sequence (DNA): TGTGCCAGCAGCCCCCGGACAGGTCAGAGGAACACTGAAGCTTTCTTT. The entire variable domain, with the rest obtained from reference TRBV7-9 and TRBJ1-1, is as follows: DTGVSQNPRHKITKRGQNVTFRCDPISEHNRLYWYRQTLGQGPEFLTYFQNEAQLEKSRLLSDRFSAERPKGSFSTLEIQRTEQGDSAMYLCASSPRTGQRNTEAFFGQGTRLTVV.

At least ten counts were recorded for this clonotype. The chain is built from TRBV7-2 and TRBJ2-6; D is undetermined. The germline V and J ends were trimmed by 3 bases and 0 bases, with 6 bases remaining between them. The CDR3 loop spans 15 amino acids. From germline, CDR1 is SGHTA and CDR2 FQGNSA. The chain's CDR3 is CASSFGFSGANVLTF. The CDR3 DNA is TGTGCCAGCAGCTTCGGGTTCTCTGGGGCCAACGTCCTGACTTTC.

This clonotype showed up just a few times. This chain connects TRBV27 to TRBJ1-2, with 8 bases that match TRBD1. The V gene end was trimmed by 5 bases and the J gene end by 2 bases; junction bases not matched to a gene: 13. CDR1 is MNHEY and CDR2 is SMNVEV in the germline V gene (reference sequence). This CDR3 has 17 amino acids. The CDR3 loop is CASSPTPIRQGNYGYTF. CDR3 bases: TGTGCCAGCAGTCCCACTCCTATTCGACAGGGGAACTATGGCTACACCTTC.

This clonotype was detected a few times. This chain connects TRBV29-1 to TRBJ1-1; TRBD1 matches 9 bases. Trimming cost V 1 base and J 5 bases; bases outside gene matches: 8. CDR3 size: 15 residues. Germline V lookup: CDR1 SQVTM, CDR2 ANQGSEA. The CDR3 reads CSVEGGTGGYTEAFF. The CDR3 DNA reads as TGCAGCGTTGAAGGTGGAACAGGGGGCTATACTGAAGCTTTCTTT.

CDR3 region: CASSLPGARKSSYNEQFF. The CDR3 region has the DNA TGTGCCAGCAGCTTGCCCGGAGCCAGGAAAAGCTCCTACAATGAGCAGTTCTTC. This chain links TRBV11-3 with TRBJ2-1; D is ambiguous. V was trimmed by 3 bases and J by 0 bases, leaving 18 bases between them. The CDR3 extends over 18 amino acids. Germline CDR1 reads SGHNT; CDR2 reads YENEEA.

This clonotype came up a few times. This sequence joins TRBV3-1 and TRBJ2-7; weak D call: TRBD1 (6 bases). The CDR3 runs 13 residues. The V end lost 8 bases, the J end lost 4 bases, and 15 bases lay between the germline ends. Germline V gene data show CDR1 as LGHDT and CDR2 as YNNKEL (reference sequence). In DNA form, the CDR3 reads TGTGCCAGCGGATACGGGACAATTTACGAGCAGTACTTC. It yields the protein CASGYGTIYEQYF.

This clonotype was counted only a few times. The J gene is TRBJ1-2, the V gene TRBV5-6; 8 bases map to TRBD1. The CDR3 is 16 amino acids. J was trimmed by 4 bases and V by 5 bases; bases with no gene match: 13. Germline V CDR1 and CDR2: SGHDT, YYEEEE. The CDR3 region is CASRVWTGKYGYGYTF. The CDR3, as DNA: TGTGCCAGCAGGGTCTGGACAGGGAAATATGGCTATGGCTACACCTTC.

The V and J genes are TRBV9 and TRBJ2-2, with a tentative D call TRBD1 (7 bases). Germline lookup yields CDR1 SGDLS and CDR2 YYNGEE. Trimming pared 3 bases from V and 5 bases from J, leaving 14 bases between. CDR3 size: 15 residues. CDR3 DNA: TGTGCCAGCAGCGCGGGGGACAGACGGACCGGGGAGCTGTTTTTT. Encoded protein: CASSAGDRRTGELFF.

In DNA form, the CDR3 reads TGCAGCTTCCCCCTAGGCGGGGAGCTGTTTTTT. This gives the protein CSFPLGGELFF. This chain connects TRBV29-1 to TRBJ2-2; D uncertain. Germline V CDR1 and CDR2: SQVTM, ANQGSEA. Trimming cost V 8 bases and J 7 bases, with 11 bases left between them. The length of the CDR3 is 11 residues.

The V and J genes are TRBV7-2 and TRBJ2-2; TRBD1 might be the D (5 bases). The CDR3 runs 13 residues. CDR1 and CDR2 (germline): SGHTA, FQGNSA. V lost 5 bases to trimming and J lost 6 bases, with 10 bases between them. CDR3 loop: CASSGARSGELFF. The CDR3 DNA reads TGTGCCAGCAGCGGGGCGAGGTCCGGGGAGCTGTTTTTT.

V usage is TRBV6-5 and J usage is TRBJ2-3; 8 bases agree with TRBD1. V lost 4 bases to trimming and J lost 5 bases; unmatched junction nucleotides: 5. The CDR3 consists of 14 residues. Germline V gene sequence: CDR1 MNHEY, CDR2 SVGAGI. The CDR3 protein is CASSSGQGGDTQYF. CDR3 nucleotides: TGTGCCAGCAGTTCTGGACAGGGAGGAGATACGCAGTATTTT.

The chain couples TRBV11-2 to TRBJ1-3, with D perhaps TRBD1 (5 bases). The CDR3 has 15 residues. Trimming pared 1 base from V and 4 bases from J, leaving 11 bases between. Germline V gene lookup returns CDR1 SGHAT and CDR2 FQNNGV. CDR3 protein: CASSLVRAGGNTIYF. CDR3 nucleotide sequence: TGTGCCAGCAGCTTAGTGCGAGCAGGGGGAAACACCATATATTTT.

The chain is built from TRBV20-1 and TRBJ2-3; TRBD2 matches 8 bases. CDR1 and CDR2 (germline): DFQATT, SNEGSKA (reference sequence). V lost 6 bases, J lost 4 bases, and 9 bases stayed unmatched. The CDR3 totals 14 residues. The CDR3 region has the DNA TGCAGTGCGATGACTAGCGAGTCCCCAGATACGCAGTATTTT. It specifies CSAMTSESPDTQYF.

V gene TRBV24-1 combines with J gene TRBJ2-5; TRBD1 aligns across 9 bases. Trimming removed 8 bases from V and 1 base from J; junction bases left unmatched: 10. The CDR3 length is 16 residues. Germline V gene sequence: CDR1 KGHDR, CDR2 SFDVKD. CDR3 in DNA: TGTGCCACCAACCGCGGACAGGGGAAGGGCCAAGAGACCCAGTACTTC. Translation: CATNRGQGKGQETQYF.

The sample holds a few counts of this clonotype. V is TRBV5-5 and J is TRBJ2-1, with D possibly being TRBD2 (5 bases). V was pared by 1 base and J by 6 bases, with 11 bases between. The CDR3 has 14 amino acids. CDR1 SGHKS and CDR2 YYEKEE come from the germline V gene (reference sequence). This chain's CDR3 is CASSLRSGVNEQFF. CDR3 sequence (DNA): TGTGCCAGCAGCTTGCGGTCCGGGGTCAATGAGCAGTTCTTC. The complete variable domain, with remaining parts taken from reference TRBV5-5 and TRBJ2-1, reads DAGVTQSPTHLIKTRGQQVTLRCSPISGHKSVSWYQQVLGQGPQFIFQYYEKEERGRGNFPDRFSARQFPNYSSELNVNALLLGDSALYLCASSLRSGVNEQFFGPGTRLTVL.

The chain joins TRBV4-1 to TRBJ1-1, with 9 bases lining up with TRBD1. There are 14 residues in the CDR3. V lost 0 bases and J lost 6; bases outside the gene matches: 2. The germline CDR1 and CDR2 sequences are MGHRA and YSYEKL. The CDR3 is CASSQDTGGPEAFF. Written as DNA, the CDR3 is TGCGCCAGCAGCCAAGACACAGGGGGCCCTGAAGCTTTCTTT.

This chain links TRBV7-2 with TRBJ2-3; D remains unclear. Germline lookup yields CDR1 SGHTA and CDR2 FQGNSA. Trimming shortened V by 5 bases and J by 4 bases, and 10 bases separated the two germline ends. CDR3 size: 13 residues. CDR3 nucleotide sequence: TGTGCCAGCAGCGCCTCGGGCGCAGATACGCAGTATTTT. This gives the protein CASSASGADTQYF.

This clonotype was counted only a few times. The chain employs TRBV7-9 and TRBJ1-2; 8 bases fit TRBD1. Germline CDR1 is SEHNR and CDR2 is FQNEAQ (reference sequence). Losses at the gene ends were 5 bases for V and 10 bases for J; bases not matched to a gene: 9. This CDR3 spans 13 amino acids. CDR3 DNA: TGTGCCAGCAGCCAGAGGACAGGGAGTCACTACACCTTC. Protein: CASSQRTGSHYTF.

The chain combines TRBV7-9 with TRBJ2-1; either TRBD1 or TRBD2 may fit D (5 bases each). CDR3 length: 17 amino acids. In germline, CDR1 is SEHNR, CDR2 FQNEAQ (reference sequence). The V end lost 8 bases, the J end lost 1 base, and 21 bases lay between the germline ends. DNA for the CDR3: TGTGCCAGCGAGGGGTCCGGCGGGTTTCGGTCCTACAATGAGCAGTTCTTC. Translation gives CASEGSGGFRSYNEQFF.

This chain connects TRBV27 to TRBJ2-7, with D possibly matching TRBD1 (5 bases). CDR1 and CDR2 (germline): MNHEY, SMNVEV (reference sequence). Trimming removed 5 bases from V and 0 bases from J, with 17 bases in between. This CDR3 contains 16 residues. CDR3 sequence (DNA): TGTGCCAGCAGTCCCACCTTGGGCAGGGCCTCCTACGAGCAGTACTTC. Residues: CASSPTLGRASYEQYF.